This is a list of T cell receptor beta chains from one sample in a study of CD8+ T cells in alopecia areata. Clones were read by immunoSEQ multiplex PCR, and TCRdb kept only the in-frame ones, dropping some. The sample yields some 96,000 clones, 50% to 75% seen once. The sequences come from CD8+ T cells sorted from blood, collected at week 4, from a patient treated with tofacitinib. The receptors were gathered from a human donor with alopecia areata. Each CDR3 is given with its conserved first and last residue. Each record gives: V gene, J gene, clone size, D gene, CDR3 protein, CDR3 DNA. D genes are given only for firm matches. A clone size is listed for some rows: how often the clone was seen (once, few, many), or a class if it is expanded.

TRBV5-6,TRBJ1-1,NA,NA,CASSPVSRNTEAFF,TGTGCCAGCAGCCCCGTTTCAAGGAACACTGAAGCTTTCTTT
TRBV4-3,TRBJ2-7,NA,NA,CASSQERRSSYEQYF,TGCGCCAGCAGCCAAGAACGGAGGAGCTCCTACGAGCAGTACTTC
TRBV29-1,TRBJ2-7,few,TRBD1,CSVPRGPYSYEQYF,TGCAGCGTGCCCAGGGGGCCCTACTCCTACGAGCAGTACTTC
TRBV2,TRBJ2-1,NA,TRBD2,CASSVKGLAGAYNEQFF,TGTGCCAGCAGTGTTAAAGGGCTAGCGGGGGCATACAATGAGCAGTTCTTC
TRBV29-1,TRBJ2-4,NA,NA,CSVDPDSIGIQYF,TGCAGCGTTGATCCGGACTCCATAGGCATTCAGTACTTC
TRBV29-1,TRBJ2-2,few,NA,CSARRTPGELFF,TGCAGCGCCAGAAGGACACCCGGGGAGCTGTTTTTT
TRBV7-9,TRBJ2-7,few,NA,CASSFTGALSYEQYF,TGTGCCAGCAGCTTTACCGGAGCCCTCTCCTACGAGCAGTACTTC
TRBV6-5,TRBJ2-3,once,NA,CASSYGSPPFHEYF,TGTGCCAGCAGTTATGGAAGTCCGCCGTTCCACGAGTATTTT
TRBV27,TRBJ1-1,NA,TRBD1,CASSLGTGRTEAFF,TGTGCCAGCAGTTTAGGGACAGGGCGCACTGAAGCTTTCTTT
TRBV25-1,TRBJ2-1,NA,NA,CASEGDRTYNEQFF,TGTGCCAGCGAGGGAGACAGAACCTACAATGAGCAGTTCTTC
TRBV27,TRBJ1-5,NA,NA,CASRLGGVGNQPQHF,TGTGCCAGCAGACTCGGGGGTGTAGGGAATCAGCCCCAGCATTTT
TRBV27,TRBJ1-3,NA,TRBD1,CASSPTGGSGNTIYF,TGTGCCAGCAGCCCGACAGGGGGAAGTGGAAACACCATATATTTT
TRBV10-3,TRBJ2-2,many,TRBD2,CAISDPIGTSGPNTGELFF,TGTGCCATCAGTGACCCGATCGGGACTAGCGGGCCGAACACCGGGGAGCTGTTTTTT
TRBV27,TRBJ1-1,few,TRBD1,CASIRQGNTEAFF,TGTGCCAGTATCCGACAGGGAAATACTGAAGCTTTCTTT
TRBV28,TRBJ1-1,NA,NA,CASSSPDSNTEAFF,TGTGCCAGCAGTTCCCCGGACTCGAACACTGAAGCTTTCTTT
TRBV15,TRBJ2-1,NA,TRBD2,CATSVSGVSNEQFF,TGTGCCACCAGCGTTAGCGGGGTCAGCAATGAGCAGTTCTTC
TRBV5-6,TRBJ2-3,few,NA,CASSLGVRVTDTQYF,TGTGCCAGCAGCTTGGGGGTCAGGGTAACAGATACGCAGTATTTT
TRBV13,TRBJ2-7,NA,TRBD1,CASSSGQGRYEQYF,TGTGCCAGCAGCAGCGGACAGGGCCGTTACGAGCAGTACTTC
TRBV15,TRBJ2-7,NA,NA,CATSRDRGYEQYF,TGTGCCACCAGCAGAGATAGAGGGTACGAGCAGTACTTC
TRBV2,TRBJ2-1,NA,TRBD2,CASSERRLAGLYNEQFF,TGTGCCAGCAGTGAAAGGCGGCTAGCGGGGTTATACAATGAGCAGTTCTTC
TRBV29-1,TRBJ1-5,few,TRBD1,CSVGGQGNQPQHF,TGCAGCGTTGGAGGACAGGGGAATCAGCCCCAGCATTTT
TRBV6-4,TRBJ2-1,NA,TRBD2,CASSSGGASNEQFF,TGTGCCAGCAGTAGCGGGGGGGCAAGCAATGAGCAGTTCTTC
TRBV6-5,TRBJ2-2,many,NA,CASSYSGGELFF,TGTGCCAGCAGTTACTCGGGCGGGGAGCTGTTTTTT
TRBV7-9,TRBJ2-5,NA,NA,CASSLDRSQETQYF,TGTGCCAGCAGCTTAGATCGGTCTCAAGAGACCCAGTACTTC
TRBV7-2,TRBJ2-7,few,TRBD1,CASSSTGGPSYEQYF,TGTGCCAGCAGCTCCACAGGGGGGCCCTCCTACGAGCAGTACTTC
TRBV29-1,TRBJ1-2,NA,TRBD1,CSARIKTGGFGYTF,TGCAGCGCCCGGATAAAGACAGGGGGATTTGGCTACACCTTC
TRBV4-1,TRBJ2-7,NA,NA,CASSQDMAREQYF,TGCGCCAGCAGCCAAGATATGGCGCGCGAGCAGTACTTC
TRBV5-1,TRBJ2-1,NA,NA,CASSFPEDEQFF,TGCGCCAGCAGCTTCCCTGAGGATGAGCAGTTCTTC
TRBV7-9,TRBJ1-5,NA,NA,CASSGGGDQPQHF,TGTGCCAGCAGCGGAGGGGGGGATCAGCCCCAGCATTTT
TRBV29-1,TRBJ1-2,NA,TRBD1,CSVGTAHYGYTF,TGCAGCGTCGGGACAGCACACTATGGCTACACCTTC
TRBV29-1,TRBJ2-7,NA,TRBD2,CSVEGLAGNYEQYF,TGCAGCGTTGAAGGACTAGCGGGAAACTACGAGCAGTACTTC
TRBV6-5,TRBJ2-7,NA,NA,CASRLDDPSTYEQYF,TGTGCCAGCAGACTGGACGACCCCAGCACCTACGAGCAGTACTTC
TRBV6-5,TRBJ1-5,NA,TRBD1,CASSRQGARQPQHF,TGTGCCAGCAGCCGACAGGGGGCACGTCAGCCCCAGCATTTT
TRBV29-1,TRBJ2-2,few,NA,CSVEEWDKDTGELFF,TGCAGCGTTGAAGAGTGGGACAAGGACACCGGGGAGCTGTTTTTT
TRBV5-6,TRBJ2-5,NA,NA,CASSLGLQPETQYF,TGTGCCAGCAGCTTGGGTCTGCAGCCTGAGACCCAGTACTTC
TRBV5-1,TRBJ2-5,NA,NA,CASSLGANYQETQYF,TGCGCCAGCAGCTTGGGGGCAAACTACCAAGAGACCCAGTACTTC
TRBV30,TRBJ1-1,NA,TRBD1,CAWRARGRAATEAFF,TGTGCCTGGAGGGCAAGGGGGCGCGCGGCCACTGAAGCTTTCTTT
TRBV5-1,TRBJ1-1,NA,NA,CASSPWGPMNTEAFF,TGCGCCAGCAGCCCATGGGGCCCAATGAACACTGAAGCTTTCTTT
TRBV7-6,TRBJ2-7,NA,NA,CASSPGGGYPYEQYF,TGTGCCAGCAGCCCCGGCGGGGGCTATCCCTACGAGCAGTACTTC
TRBV25-1,TRBJ1-1,NA,NA,CASRRQEGTEAFF,TGTGCCAGCCGTCGACAGGAGGGCACTGAAGCTTTCTTT
TRBV6-5,TRBJ1-1,NA,NA,CASSYLQGGTEAFF,TGTGCCAGCAGTTACCTACAGGGAGGCACTGAAGCTTTCTTT